This T cell receptor (beta chain) was identified in a study of Ad26.COV2.S vaccination and SARS-CoV-2 variants (dated by TCRdb to the early 2020s). A note on the overall study: Vaccine-arm donors came from COV1001, a multicentre, randomized, double-blind, placebo-controlled phase I-IIa trial of Ad26.COV2.S in healthy adults. Ad26.COV2.S was given intramuscularly at 5x10^10 or 1x10^11 viral particles, as a single shot or as two shots 56 days apart. Sequencing of the TCRbeta repertoire served to evaluate the specificity and breadth of SARS-CoV-2-reactive T cell receptors following Ad26.COV2.S vaccination. A total of 32 samples were included in the TCR-sequenced set, comprising roughly 19 Ad26.COV2.S vaccine recipients, 5 placebo recipients and 8 SARS-CoV-2 convalescent individuals. Trial participants were randomized into five groups of five: low-dose or high-dose Ad26.COV2.S given once or twice, or placebo on both occasions. Blinding of investigators to trial group allocation was maintained during experiments and outcome assessment.

Beyond this particular receptor, the publication reports: Compared with placebo recipients, Ad26.COV2.S recipients showed higher spike-specific TCR breadth (P = 0.0014). The study lacked the statistical power to compare responses across vaccine doses or regimens. The authors noted that the TCR breadth and depth analyses may have underestimated total T cell responses. After vaccination, substantial breadth of spike-specific CD8+ and CD4+ T cell responses was reported. Non-spike TCR breadth was comparable between vaccine and placebo recipients, consistent with the vaccine containing only spike.

TCRbeta CDR3 regions were sequenced with the immunoSEQ Assay. After extraction, genomic DNA underwent amplification by bias-controlled multiplex PCR, followed by high-throughput sequencing. The paper's data handling went like this. To quantify the absolute abundance of each unique TCRbeta CDR3 region, sequences were collapsed and filtered. Usable DNA was measured by amplifying reference genes present in all nucleated cells, and TCRbeta template counts were normalized to that usable DNA to estimate T cell fraction. Repertoire TCRs were annotated as SARS-CoV-2-specific when V gene, CDR3 amino acid sequence and J gene were exactly matched to a known reactive TCR set. The reference SARS-CoV-2 TCR set was derived from MIRA and filtered for enrichment in COVID-19-positive ImmuneCODE repertoires, a step that removed public or cross-reactive TCRs. Based on the MIRA antigens, annotated TCRs were further analysed at the level of specific ORF or position within ORF. Breadth was defined as the number of annotated unique rearrangements divided by the total number of unique productive rearrangements, and depth was defined as the summed frequency of the annotated unique rearrangements. TCR breadth was compared between groups using two-sided Wilcoxon rank-sum tests. This immuneACCESS table, as held by TCRdb, lists in-frame sequences with V and J called but not all clones. Of the missing ones, under half trace to an unresolved V gene in checked studies; the others have no known cause. The DNA was the basis for D and trimming; V, J and clone size are from that table. This sample comprises approximately 500,000 clones, roughly 89% of them detected only once. Jointly, the top ten make up around 13% of the sample.

From the germline V gene (reference sequence), CDR1 is LNHDA and CDR2 is SQIVND. The junction carries 20 bases between V and J, which are trimmed by 5 bases and 4 bases respectively. Inclusive of the bounding cysteine and phenylalanine, the CDR3 is 17 residues long. Only the CDR3 part of the read is kept: 51 bases, read in frame from the first base. This specimen's treatment or condition label, interpreted: approximately 18 received Ad26.COV2.S at low or high dose, single or two shots; about 5 received placebo; per-sample allocation not given. Repertoires of vaccine and placebo recipients were sequenced from samples collected on day 63 after the first injection. Between 29 July and 7 August 2020, Cohort 1b enrolled some 25 adults aged 18-55 years at one site in Boston, USA. As a vaccine, Ad26.COV2.S was a replication-incompetent adenovirus type 26 vector that expressed a prefusion-stabilized SARS-CoV-2 spike protein derived from the original Wuhan strain.

This clone was detected a few times. Its antigen is not yet known. No base-level quality is on record; no much larger clone is a single base apart. The chain couples TRBV19 to TRBJ2-2; the D gene is perhaps TRBD1, on 6 matching bases. The clonotype comes from a person between 18 and 65 years old who received the Ad26.COV2.S COVID-19 vaccine or a placebo. Sequenced here: peripheral blood, sampled in a trial of Ad26.COV2.S vaccine versus placebo. The CDR3 corresponds to CASSASDSRFVTGELFF. The DNA sequence is TGTGCCAGTAGTGCGTCGGACAGCCGCTTCGTCACCGGGGAGCTGTTTTTT. This CDR3, with the reference TRBV19 and TRBJ2-2 proteins standing in past its ends, gives the full variable domain DGGITQSPKYLFRKEGQNVTLSCEQNLNHDAMYWYRQDPGQGLRLIYYSQIVNDFQKGDIAEGYSVSREKKESFPLTVTSAQKNPTAFYLCASSASDSRFVTGELFFGEGSRLTVL.